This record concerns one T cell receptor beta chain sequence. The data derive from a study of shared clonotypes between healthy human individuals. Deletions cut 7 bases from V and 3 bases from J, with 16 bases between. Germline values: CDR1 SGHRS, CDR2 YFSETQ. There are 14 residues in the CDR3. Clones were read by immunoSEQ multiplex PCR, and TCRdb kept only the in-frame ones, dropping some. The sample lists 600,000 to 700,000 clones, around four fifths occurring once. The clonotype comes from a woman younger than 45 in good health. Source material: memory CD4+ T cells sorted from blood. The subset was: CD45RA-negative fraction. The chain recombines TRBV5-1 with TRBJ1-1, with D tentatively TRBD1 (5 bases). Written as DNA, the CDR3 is TGCGCCAGCGGGTCAGGGACCCTCTACACTGAAGCTTTCTTT. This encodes CASGSGTLYTEAFF.